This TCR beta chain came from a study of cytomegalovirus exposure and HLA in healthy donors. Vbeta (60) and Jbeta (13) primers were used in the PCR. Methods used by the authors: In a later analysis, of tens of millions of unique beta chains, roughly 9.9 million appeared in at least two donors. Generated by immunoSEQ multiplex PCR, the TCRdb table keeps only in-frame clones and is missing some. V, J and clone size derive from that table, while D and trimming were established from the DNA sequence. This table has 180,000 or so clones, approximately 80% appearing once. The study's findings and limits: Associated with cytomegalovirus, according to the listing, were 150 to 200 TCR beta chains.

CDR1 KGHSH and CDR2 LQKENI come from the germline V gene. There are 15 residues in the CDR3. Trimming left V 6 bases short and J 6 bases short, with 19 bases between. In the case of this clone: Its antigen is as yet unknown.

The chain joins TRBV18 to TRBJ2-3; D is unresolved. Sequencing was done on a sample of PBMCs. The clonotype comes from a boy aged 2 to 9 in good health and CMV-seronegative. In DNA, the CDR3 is TGTGCCAGCTCTCCCAATCTCCCTAGTTTGGATACGCAGTATTTT. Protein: CASSPNLPSLDTQYF.